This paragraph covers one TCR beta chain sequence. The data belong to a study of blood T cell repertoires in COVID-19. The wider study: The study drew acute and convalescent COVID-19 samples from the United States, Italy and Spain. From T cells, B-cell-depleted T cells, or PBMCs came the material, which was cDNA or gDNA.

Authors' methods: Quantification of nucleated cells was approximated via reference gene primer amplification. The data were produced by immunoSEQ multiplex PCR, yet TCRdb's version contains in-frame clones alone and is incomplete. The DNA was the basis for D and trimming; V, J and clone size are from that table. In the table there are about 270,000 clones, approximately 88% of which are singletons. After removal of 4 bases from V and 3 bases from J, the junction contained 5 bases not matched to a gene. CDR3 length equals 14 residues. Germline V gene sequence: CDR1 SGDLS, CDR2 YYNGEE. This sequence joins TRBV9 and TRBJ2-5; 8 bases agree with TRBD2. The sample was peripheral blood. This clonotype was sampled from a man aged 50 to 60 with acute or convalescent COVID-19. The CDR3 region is CASSPPGGEETQYF. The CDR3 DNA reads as TGTGCCAGCAGCCCGCCCGGGGGGGAAGAGACCCAGTACTTC.